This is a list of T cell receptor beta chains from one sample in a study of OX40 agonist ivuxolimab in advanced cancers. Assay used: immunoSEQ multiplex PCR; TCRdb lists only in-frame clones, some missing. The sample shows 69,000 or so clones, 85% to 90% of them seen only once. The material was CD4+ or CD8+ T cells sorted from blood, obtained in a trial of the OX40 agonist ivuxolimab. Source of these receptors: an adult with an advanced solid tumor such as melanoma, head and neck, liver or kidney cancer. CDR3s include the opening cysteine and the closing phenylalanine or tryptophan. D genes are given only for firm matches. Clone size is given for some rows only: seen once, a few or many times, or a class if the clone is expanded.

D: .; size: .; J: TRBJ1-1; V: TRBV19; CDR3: CASSTPRGWNTEAFF; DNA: TGTGCCAGTAGTACCCCCAGGGGATGGAACACTGAAGCTTTCTTT
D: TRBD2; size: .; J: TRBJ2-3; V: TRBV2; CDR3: CASRRLAGEVDTQYF; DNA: TGTGCCAGCAGGCGACTAGCGGGGGAGGTAGATACGCAGTATTTT
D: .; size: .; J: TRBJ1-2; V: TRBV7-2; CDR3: CASSRPWRSPYGYTF; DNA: TGTGCCAGCAGCCGCCCCTGGCGCTCCCCCTATGGCTACACCTTC
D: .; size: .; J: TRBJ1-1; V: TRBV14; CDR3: CASSQGNTREAFF; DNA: TGTGCCAGCAGCCAGGGTAACACGAGAGAAGCTTTCTTT
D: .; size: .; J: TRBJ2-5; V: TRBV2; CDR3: CASSDYSHQYF; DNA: TGTGCCAGCAGTGATTACAGCCACCAGTACTTC
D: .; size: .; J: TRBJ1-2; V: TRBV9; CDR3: CASSPRGGAIAYGYTF; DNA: TGTGCCAGCAGCCCCCGGGGGGGGGCGATCGCCTATGGCTACACCTTC
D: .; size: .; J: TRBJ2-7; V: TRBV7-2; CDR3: CASSVDWTYEQYF; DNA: TGTGCCAGCAGCGTCGACTGGACCTACGAGCAGTACTTC
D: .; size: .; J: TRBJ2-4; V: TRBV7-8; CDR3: CASSWGANIQYF; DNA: TGTGCCAGCAGCTGGGGCGCAAACATTCAGTACTTC
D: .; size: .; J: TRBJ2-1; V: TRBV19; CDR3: CASSIETGWGMRNEQFF; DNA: TGTGCCAGTAGTATAGAGACAGGCTGGGGTATGCGCAATGAGCAGTTCTTC
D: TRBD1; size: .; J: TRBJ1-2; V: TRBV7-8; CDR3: CASSLQTGGHGYTF; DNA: TGTGCCAGCAGCTTACAGACAGGGGGGCATGGCTACACCTTC
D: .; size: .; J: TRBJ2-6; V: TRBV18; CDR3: CASSPWGIRSGANVLTF; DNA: TGTGCCAGCTCACCATGGGGGATAAGGTCTGGGGCCAACGTCCTGACTTTC
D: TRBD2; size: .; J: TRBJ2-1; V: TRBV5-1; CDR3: CASSSRLAGGFSYNEQFF; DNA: TGCGCCAGCAGCTCAAGACTAGCGGGAGGGTTCTCCTACAATGAGCAGTTCTTC
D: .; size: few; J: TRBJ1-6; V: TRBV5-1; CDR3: CASSSGGILHF; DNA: TGCGCCAGCAGTAGTGGGGGGATACTCCACTTT
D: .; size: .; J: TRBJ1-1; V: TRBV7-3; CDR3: CCGGLSTEAFF; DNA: TGTTGTGGGGGACTTAGCACTGAAGCTTTCTTT
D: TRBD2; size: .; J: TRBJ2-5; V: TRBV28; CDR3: CASRGTPTSGGLQETQYF; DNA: TGTGCCAGCAGAGGCACTCCGACTAGCGGGGGGCTACAAGAGACCCAGTACTTC
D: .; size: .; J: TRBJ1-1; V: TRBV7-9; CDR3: CASSLQGNTEAFF; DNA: TGTGCCAGCAGCTTACAGGGAAACACTGAAGCTTTCTTT
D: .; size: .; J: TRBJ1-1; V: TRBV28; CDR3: CASSRRGNTEAFF; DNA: TGTGCCAGCAGCCGCAGGGGGAACACTGAAGCTTTCTTT
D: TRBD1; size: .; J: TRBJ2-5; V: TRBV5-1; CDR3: CASSLGQGKETQYF; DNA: TGCGCCAGCAGCTTGGGACAGGGGAAAGAGACCCAGTACTTC
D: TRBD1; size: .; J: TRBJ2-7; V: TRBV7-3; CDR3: CASSETGEHEQYF; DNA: TGTGCCAGCAGCGAGACAGGGGAGCACGAGCAGTACTTC
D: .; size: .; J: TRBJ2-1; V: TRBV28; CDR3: CASSPLQMAEQFF; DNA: TGTGCCAGCAGTCCCCTACAGATGGCTGAGCAGTTCTTC
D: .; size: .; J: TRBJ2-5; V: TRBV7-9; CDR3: CASSSPGAGEETQYF; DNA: TGTGCCAGCAGCTCCCCTGGGGCTGGAGAAGAGACCCAGTACTTC
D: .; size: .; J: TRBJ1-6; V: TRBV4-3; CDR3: CASSQERNSPLHF; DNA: TGCGCCAGCAGCCAAGAACGGAATTCACCCCTCCACTTT
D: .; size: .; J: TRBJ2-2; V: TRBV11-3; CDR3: CASSIRLPGELFF; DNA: TGTGCCAGCAGCATCAGACTACCCGGGGAGCTGTTTTTT
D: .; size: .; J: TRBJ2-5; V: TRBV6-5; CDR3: CASSYSAGVETQYF; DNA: TGTGCCAGCAGTTACTCCGCAGGGGTTGAGACCCAGTACTTC
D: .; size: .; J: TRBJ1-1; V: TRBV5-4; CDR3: CASSSSLMNTEAFF; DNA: TGTGCCAGCAGCTCGAGTTTAATGAACACTGAAGCTTTCTTT
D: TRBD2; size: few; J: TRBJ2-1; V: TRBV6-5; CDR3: CASSSSGRAFEQFF; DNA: TGTGCCAGCAGTTCTAGCGGGAGGGCATTTGAGCAGTTCTTC
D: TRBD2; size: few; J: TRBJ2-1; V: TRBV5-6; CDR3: CASKRGSYNEQFF; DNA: TGTGCCAGCAAGCGGGGGTCCTACAATGAGCAGTTCTTC
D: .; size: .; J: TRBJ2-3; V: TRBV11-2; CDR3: CASNGWGTATSTDTQYF; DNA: TGTGCCAGCAACGGGTGGGGTACCGCCACTAGCACAGATACGCAGTATTTT
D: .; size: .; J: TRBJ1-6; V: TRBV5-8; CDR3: CASSRVGINSPLHF; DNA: TGTGCCAGCAGTCGTGTAGGGATAAATTCACCCCTCCACTTT
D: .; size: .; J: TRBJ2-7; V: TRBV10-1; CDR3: CASSPPGFDSSYEQYF; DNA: TGCGCCAGCAGCCCCCCGGGGTTTGATTCCTCCTACGAGCAGTACTTC
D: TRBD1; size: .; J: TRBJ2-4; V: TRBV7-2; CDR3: CASSHGQGARGIQYF; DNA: TGTGCCAGCAGCCACGGACAGGGGGCGAGGGGCATTCAGTACTTC
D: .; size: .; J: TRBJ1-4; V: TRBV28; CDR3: CASSSSGTNEKLFF; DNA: TGTGCCAGCAGTTCTAGTGGGACTAATGAAAAACTGTTTTTT
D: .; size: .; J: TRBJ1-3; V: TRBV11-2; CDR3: CASSIHSGNTIYF; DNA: TGTGCCAGCAGCATCCACTCTGGAAACACCATATATTTT
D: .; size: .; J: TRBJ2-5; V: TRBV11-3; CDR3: CASSIGQGYETQYF; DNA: TGTGCCAGCAGCATTGGGCAGGGGTACGAGACCCAGTACTTC
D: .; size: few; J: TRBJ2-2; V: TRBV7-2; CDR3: CASSSHRDRVRTGELFF; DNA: TGTGCCAGCAGCTCCCACCGGGACCGTGTGAGGACCGGGGAGCTGTTTTTT
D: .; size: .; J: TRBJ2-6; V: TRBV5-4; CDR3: CASSQGTGANVLTF; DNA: TGTGCCAGCAGCCAGGGCACTGGGGCCAACGTCCTGACTTTC
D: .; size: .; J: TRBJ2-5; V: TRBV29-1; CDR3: CSDRTAGETQYF; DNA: TGCAGCGACAGGACAGCGGGAGAGACCCAGTACTTC
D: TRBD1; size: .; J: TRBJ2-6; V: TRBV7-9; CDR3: CASSVDRGQIAGANVLTF; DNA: TGTGCCAGCAGCGTCGACAGGGGACAAATAGCTGGGGCCAACGTCCTGACTTTC
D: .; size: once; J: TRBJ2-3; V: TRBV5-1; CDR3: CASSLANGWSTDTQYF; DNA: TGCGCCAGCAGCTTGGCCAACGGGTGGAGCACAGATACGCAGTATTTT
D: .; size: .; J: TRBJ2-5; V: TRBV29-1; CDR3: CSVAGEETQYF; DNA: TGCAGCGTTGCAGGGGAAGAGACCCAGTACTTC
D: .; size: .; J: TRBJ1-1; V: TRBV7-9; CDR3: CASSPIQVSTEAFF; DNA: TGTGCCAGCAGCCCGATTCAGGTTTCTACTGAAGCTTTCTTT
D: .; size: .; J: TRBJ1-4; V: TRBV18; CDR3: CASSSTGSEKLFF; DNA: TGTGCCAGCTCTTCAACAGGGAGTGAAAAACTGTTTTTT
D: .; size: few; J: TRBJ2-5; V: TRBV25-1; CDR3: CASSEGQGGKTQYF; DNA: TGTGCCAGCAGTGAAGGCCAGGGGGGAAAGACCCAGTACTTC
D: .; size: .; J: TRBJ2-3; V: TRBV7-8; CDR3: CASSSPRRWADTDTQYF; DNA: TGTGCCAGCAGCTCGCCCCGGAGGTGGGCAGACACAGATACGCAGTATTTT
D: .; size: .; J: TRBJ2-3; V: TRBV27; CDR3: CASSFGRETDTQYF; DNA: TGTGCCAGCAGTTTTGGTAGGGAAACAGATACGCAGTATTTT
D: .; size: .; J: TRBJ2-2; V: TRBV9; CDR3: CASSGTPHQGRRRTGELFF; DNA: TGTGCCAGCAGCGGCACCCCCCATCAGGGAAGGCGCAGGACCGGGGAGCTGTTTTTT
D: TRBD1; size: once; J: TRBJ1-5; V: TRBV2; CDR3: CASRGDRDNQPQHF; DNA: TGTGCCAGCAGGGGGGACAGGGACAATCAGCCCCAGCATTTT
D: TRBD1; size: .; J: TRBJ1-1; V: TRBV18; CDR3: CASSLTGQGNTEAFF; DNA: TGTGCCAGCTCACTGACCGGACAGGGGAACACTGAAGCTTTCTTT
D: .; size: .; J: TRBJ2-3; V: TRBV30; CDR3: CAWSPADTQYF; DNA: TGTGCCTGGAGTCCAGCCGATACGCAGTATTTT
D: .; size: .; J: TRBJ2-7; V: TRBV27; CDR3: CASSLRGTYEQYF; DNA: TGTGCCAGCAGTCTCAGGGGCACCTACGAGCAGTACTTC
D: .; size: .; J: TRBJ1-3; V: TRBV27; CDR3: CASSLSMASGNTIYF; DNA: TGTGCCAGCAGTTTATCGATGGCCTCTGGAAACACCATATATTTT
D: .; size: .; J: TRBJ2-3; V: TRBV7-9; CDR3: CASSLVVGDTQYF; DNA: TGTGCCAGCAGCTTAGTAGTGGGGGATACGCAGTATTTT
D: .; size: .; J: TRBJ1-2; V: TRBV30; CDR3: CAWSSGDPYGYTF; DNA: TGTGCCTGGAGTTCCGGGGACCCCTATGGCTACACCTTC
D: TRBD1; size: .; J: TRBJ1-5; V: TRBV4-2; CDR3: CASSQVGGQVLLEPQHF; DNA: TGTGCCAGCAGCCAGGTAGGGGGACAGGTTCTTCTGGAGCCCCAGCATTTT
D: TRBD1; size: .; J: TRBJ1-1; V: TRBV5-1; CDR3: CASSLIGTGGYTEAFF; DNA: TGCGCCAGCAGCTTGATAGGGACAGGGGGCTACACTGAAGCTTTCTTT